The 23 T cell receptor beta chains listed next were all sequenced from one sample in a study of T-cell reconstitution after alpha-beta-depleted transplantation in children. Molecular barcoding with unique molecular identifiers was used for the TCRbeta library. Via MiXCR, TCRdb re-called the PCR reads, giving one row per CDR3 protein. The sample has approximately 630,000 distinct CDR3 sequences, about an eighth seen once. The sample was PBMCs, taken before TCRalphabeta/CD19-depleted stem cell transplant. Receptor source: a girl aged 2 to 10 with congenital amegakaryocytic thrombocytopenia, due to receive a stem cell transplant.

This clonotype was seen at least ten times. The CDR3 spells CATSDATGRNTEAFF. The CDR3 region has the DNA TGTGCCACCAGTGATGCGACAGGGAGGAACACTGAAGCTTTCTTT. The chain carries TRBV24-1 and TRBJ1-1; 7 nucleotides match TRBD1. CDR1 is KGHDR and CDR2 is SFDVKD in the germline V gene. This CDR3 contains 15 residues. V lost 3 bases, J lost 1 base, and 4 bases stayed unmatched.

This clonotype was detected ten times or more. The chain uses TRBV29-1 and TRBJ2-3; tentative D call: TRBD2 (5 bases). The CDR3 sequence is 11 residues long. Looked up from germline, CDR1 is SQVTM and CDR2 is ANQGSEA. V was clipped by 6 bases and J by 4 bases, with 8 bases between them. CDR3 DNA: TGCAGCGTCGGACTGGCAGATACGCAGTATTTT. This codes for CSVGLADTQYF.

This clonotype has ten or more counts. This chain links TRBV5-1 with TRBJ2-2; 8 bases match TRBD1. V was pared by 4 bases and J by 4 bases, with 9 bases of the junction left unmatched. This CDR3 region has 16 residues. From germline, CDR1 is SGHRS and CDR2 YFSETQ. CDR3 nucleotides: TGCGCCAGCAGCGCCGGACAGGGCTTGGTCACCGGGGAGCTGTTTTTT. Translating gives CASSAGQGLVTGELFF.

The chain links TRBV15 to TRBJ1-5; D gene uncertain. Trimming cost V 5 bases and J 6 bases, with 20 bases left between them. CDR1 and CDR2 (germline): LNHNV, YYDKDF (reference sequence). The CDR3 loop spans 16 amino acids. The CDR3 DNA is TGTGCCACCAGCGAGGAATGGGAGGATTTAGGTCAGCCCCAGCATTTT. This encodes CATSEEWEDLGQPQHF.

The chain combines TRBV4-2 with TRBJ2-1; no firm D call. This CDR3 has 15 residues. The germline gives CDR1 LGHNA, CDR2 YNFKEQ. The V end was cut by 0 bases, the J end by 0 bases, with 6 bases between. The CDR3: CASSQEETSYNEQFF. CDR3 nucleotides: TGTGCCAGCAGCCAAGAGGAGACCTCCTACAATGAGCAGTTCTTC.

This clonotype was seen at least ten times. This sequence joins TRBV20-1 and TRBJ2-7; 8 nucleotides align to TRBD1. The germline CDR1 and CDR2 sequences are DFQATT and SNEGSKA (reference sequence). The CDR3 totals 14 residues. The trim removed 6 bases at V and 3 bases at J, leaving 10 bases unmatched. The CDR3: CSAYAGTGRYEQYF. In nucleotides, the CDR3 is TGCAGTGCCTATGCCGGGACAGGCCGCTACGAGCAGTACTTC.

The chain is built from TRBV7-9 and TRBJ2-2; D may match TRBD1 or TRBD2 (5 bases each). CDR1 and CDR2 (germline): SEHNR, FQNEAQ (reference sequence). The CDR3 consists of 16 residues. With 5 bases removed from V and 4 bases from J, the gap between germline ends came to 17 bases. DNA for the CDR3: TGTGCCAGCAGCGCACCCGGGACCGTTGGCACCGGGGAGCTGTTTTTT. It yields the protein CASSAPGTVGTGELFF. Variable domain in full (rest from reference TRBV7-9 and TRBJ2-2): DTGVSQNPRHKITKRGQNVTFRCDPISEHNRLYWYRQTLGQGPEFLTYFQNEAQLEKSRLLSDRFSAERPKGSFSTLEIQRTEQGDSAMYLCASSAPGTVGTGELFFGEGSRLTVL.

This clonotype was recorded at least ten times. This sequence joins TRBV11-2 and TRBJ2-7; D is possibly TRBD1 (6 bases). The V gene's germline CDR1 is SGHAT and CDR2 FQNNGV. Trimming left V 2 bases short and J 5 bases short, with 16 bases between. The CDR3 covers 15 residues. This chain's CDR3 is CASSLNRVFRDEQYF. CDR3 sequence (DNA): TGTGCCAGCAGCTTAAACAGGGTATTCCGGGACGAGCAGTACTTC. Together with reference TRBV11-2 and TRBJ2-7, the CDR3 gives the full variable domain: EAGVAQSPRYKIIEKRQSVAFWCNPISGHATLYWYQQILGQGPKLLIQFQNNGVVDDSQLPKDRFSAERLKGVDSTLKIQPAKLEDSAVYLCASSLNRVFRDEQYFGPGTRLTVT.

This clonotype was counted once. V and J are TRBV12-3 or TRBV12-4 and TRBJ1-5; D gene uncertain. This CDR3 region has 14 residues. Trimming pared 5 bases from V and 4 bases from J, leaving 12 bases between. CDR3 region: CASSQGRRNQPQHF. DNA for the CDR3: TGTGCCAGCAGTCAAGGGCGACGGAATCAGCCCCAGCATTTT.

This clonotype came up a few times. The chain recombines TRBV12-3 or TRBV12-4 with TRBJ1-2, with no clear D. CDR3 length: 14 amino acids. V shed 0 bases and J shed 6 bases, with 11 bases lying between them. The CDR3 sequence is CASSLAVPVDGYTF. The CDR3 DNA is TGTGCCAGCAGTTTAGCGGTCCCTGTAGATGGCTACACCTTC.

Concerning this clonotype: It is likely a read error, because the conserved phenylalanine at the end of the CDR3 is missing. The chain links TRBV5-1 to TRBJ2-7; maybe TRBD2 (6 bases). Germline assignment: CDR1 SGHRS and CDR2 YFSETQ. Deletions cut 7 bases from V and 7 bases from J, with 18 bases between. The CDR3 runs 13 residues. The CDR3 loop is CASSEGRAGEQYL. As DNA, the CDR3 is TGCGCCAGCTCCGAAGGCAGGGCGGGGGAGCAGTACTTG.

The chain is built from TRBV7-7 and TRBJ2-7; 7 bases align to TRBD1. CDR1 SSHAT and CDR2 FNYEAQ come from the germline V gene (reference sequence). This CDR3 is built from 13 residues. V gave up 5 bases and J gave up 6 bases; unmatched junction bases: 7. CDR3 sequence (DNA): TGTGCCAGCAGCCCCAGACAGGGTGGCGAGCAGTACTTC. It yields the protein CASSPRQGGEQYF.

V gene TRBV5-1 combines with J gene TRBJ2-5; 7 bases match TRBD2. CDR1 SGHRS and CDR2 YFSETQ come from the germline V gene. The ends lost 4 bases at V and 2 bases at J; junction bases unmatched: 8. CDR3 length: 15 residues. The CDR3 DNA sequence: TGCGCCAGCAGCGTATCAGCGGGACCTCAAGAGACCCAGTACTTC. Protein: CASSVSAGPQETQYF.

This clonotype has a handful of counts. The genes are TRBV9 and TRBJ2-2, with TRBD1 matching over 7 bases. In germline, CDR1 is SGDLS, CDR2 YYNGEE. J gave up 3 bases and V 4 bases, and 12 bases lay outside the gene matches. This CDR3 has 17 residues. CDR3 amino acids: CASSTRTGVGDTGELFF. The DNA of the CDR3 is TGTGCCAGCAGCACGCGTACAGGGGTAGGGGACACCGGGGAGCTGTTTTTT.

This clonotype was seen more than once but under ten times. V is TRBV5-1 and J is TRBJ1-5; 8 positions match TRBD1. Germline CDR1 is SGHRS and CDR2 is YFSETQ. With 4 bases clipped from V and 3 bases from J, the junction kept 6 bases outside the gene matches. The CDR3 runs to 15 residues. CDR3 DNA sequence: TGCGCCAGCAGCACAGGACAGGGCCTCAATCAGCCCCAGCATTTT. Its translation is CASSTGQGLNQPQHF.

Comment on this clonotype: A much larger clone differs by one base, so this may be a read error. This rearrangement joins TRBV20-1 to TRBJ2-5, with TRBD1 matching 7 bases. The CDR3 loop spans 11 amino acids. The germline gives CDR1 DFQATT, CDR2 SNEGSKA (reference sequence). CDR3 in amino acids: CSAAQGETQCF. As DNA, the CDR3 is TGCAGTGCTGCCCAGGGGGAGACCCAGTGCTTC.

This clonotype was counted between two and nine times. The chain uses TRBV29-1 and TRBJ2-1; perhaps TRBD2 as D (5 bases). Germline V CDR1 and CDR2: SQVTM, ANQGSEA. Trimming pared 4 bases from V and 3 bases from J, leaving 10 bases between. The CDR3 sequence is 13 residues long. The CDR3 sequence: CSVGVRDYNEQFF. The CDR3 nucleotides read TGCAGCGTTGGTGTCCGGGACTACAATGAGCAGTTCTTC.

This clonotype was recorded a few times. The DNA of the CDR3 is TGTGCCAGTGGACAGGGGGCGTTATACGCCGGGGAGCTGTTTTTT. This sequence encodes CASGQGALYAGELFF. This chain uses TRBV7-3 with TRBJ2-2, with 11 bases identical to TRBD1. CDR1 SGHTA and CDR2 FQGTGA come from the germline V gene. J gave up 6 bases and V 9 bases, and 9 bases lay outside the gene matches. This CDR3 is 15 amino acids long. The entire variable domain, with the rest obtained from reference TRBV7-3 and TRBJ2-2, is as follows: GAGVSQTPSNKVTEKGKYVELRCDPISGHTALYWYRQSLGQGPEFLIYFQGTGAADDSGLPNDRFFAVRPEGSVSTLKIQRTERGDSAVYLCASGQGALYAGELFFGEGSRLTVL.

With respect to this clonotype: Likely a read error: the CDR3 ends without its conserved phenylalanine or tryptophan. J is TRBJ2-7 and V is TRBV10-3; the D is unclear. The CDR3 covers 9 residues. Germline V gene data show CDR1 as ENHRY and CDR2 as SYGVKD. V shed 8 bases and J shed 4 bases, with 3 bases lying between them. The CDR3 here is CAIGYEQYL. The CDR3 nucleotides are TGTGCCATCGGGTACGAGCAGTACCTC.

This clonotype was detected only a few times. The junction departs from the called germline gene at one end, perhaps through a read error. This chain uses TRBV20-1 with TRBJ2-4; D is perhaps TRBD2 (5 bases). Per germline, CDR1 DFQATT and CDR2 SNEGSKA (reference sequence). This CDR3 has 16 amino acids. CDR3 coding DNA: TGCAGTGCTAGGGCAGCAGGAGTGCTAGCCCAAAACATTCAGTACTTC. Protein sequence: CSARAAGVLAQNIQYF.

This clonotype appeared many times. The rearrangement links TRBV12-3 or TRBV12-4 to TRBJ2-1, with no clear D. The CDR3 has 12 amino acids. Trimming removed 6 bases from V and 7 bases from J, with 10 bases in between. CDR3 sequence (DNA): TGTGCCAGCAGCCGCAGAGTAAATGAGCAGTTCTTC. It specifies CASSRRVNEQFF.

This clonotype was recorded at least ten times. This rearrangement joins TRBV7-9 to TRBJ2-7; 8 nucleotides match TRBD2. CDR3 size: 14 residues. The V segment lost 4 bases and the J segment 4 bases; nucleotides outside the gene matches: 6. The germline gives CDR1 SEHNR, CDR2 FQNEAQ (reference sequence). The CDR3 DNA reads TGTGCCAGCAGCTCGCCGGGACTAGGTTACGAGCAGTACTTC. Translation gives CASSSPGLGYEQYF.

This clonotype was observed at least ten times. V usage is TRBV27 and J usage is TRBJ2-1; no clear D. This CDR3 has 15 amino acids. The V end lost 3 bases, the J end lost 2 bases, and 11 bases lay between the germline ends. Germline loops: CDR1 MNHEY, CDR2 SMNVEV (reference sequence). The CDR3 DNA sequence: TGTGCCAGCAGTTTCGCGACCTACCCCTACAATGAGCAGTTCTTC. The encoded protein is CASSFATYPYNEQFF.